One sample yielded the 11 T cell receptor beta chains listed below, sequenced in a study of blood T cell repertoires in COVID-19. Assay: immunoSEQ multiplex PCR; the TCRdb copy retains only in-frame clones and omits some. The sample lists 260,000 or so clones; over 75% were seen once. Sequenced sample: peripheral blood. The receptors were sampled from a human donor in a cohort sampled during active COVID-19.

The V and J genes are TRBV7-9 and TRBJ1-2; TRBD1 matches at 9 bases. The trim removed 5 bases at V and 3 bases at J, leaving 7 bases unmatched. Germline loops: CDR1 SEHNR, CDR2 FQNEAQ (reference sequence). This CDR3 contains 15 residues. CDR3 in amino acids: CASSPDRGSDYGYTF. The DNA of the CDR3 is TGTGCCAGCAGCCCAGACAGGGGGTCTGACTATGGCTACACCTTC.

This rearrangement joins TRBV4-1 to TRBJ2-5, with D possibly matching TRBD2 (5 bases). CDR1 MGHRA and CDR2 YSYEKL come from the germline V gene. V was pared by 1 base and J by 5 bases, with 17 bases between. This CDR3 contains 16 residues. DNA of the CDR3: TGCGCCAGCAGCCAAGTCCCACTTAGCGTTCGGGAGACCCAGTACTTC. It codes for CASSQVPLSVRETQYF.

This sequence joins TRBV4-3 and TRBJ1-2; TRBD1 agrees at 7 bases. The germline CDR1 and CDR2 sequences are LGHNA and YSLEER. V shed 4 bases and J 3 bases; nucleotides not matched to a gene: 8. CDR3 length: 15 amino acids. CDR3 nucleotides: TGCGCCAGCAGCCGAGCCGGACAGGAATACTATGGCTACACCTTC. Protein: CASSRAGQEYYGYTF.

This chain uses TRBV4-2 with TRBJ2-3, with 8 bases matching TRBD2. V was clipped by 0 bases and J by 4 bases; unmatched bases: 3. Per germline, CDR1 LGHNA and CDR2 YNFKEQ. This CDR3 spans 15 amino acids. CDR3 region: CASSQDGGVADTQYF. As DNA, the CDR3 is TGTGCCAGCAGCCAAGACGGGGGGGTTGCAGATACGCAGTATTTT.

The rearrangement joins TRBV7-2 to TRBJ2-7; 11 bases are shared with TRBD1. The CDR3 covers 16 residues. V shed 6 bases and J 2 bases; nucleotides not matched to a gene: 9. Germline V gene sequence: CDR1 SGHTA, CDR2 FQGNSA. CDR3 residues: CASRKPGGQGAYEQYF. CDR3 DNA sequence: TGTGCCAGCAGAAAGCCCGGGGGACAGGGGGCCTACGAGCAGTACTTC.

This chain joins TRBV6-5 and TRBJ1-2; 8 positions match TRBD1. The CDR3 is 13 residues long. V lost 6 bases to trimming and J lost 8 bases; unmatched junction nucleotides: 8. CDR1 is MNHEY, CDR2 SVGAGI, per germline. The CDR3 DNA reads as TGTGCCAGCAGCCGACGCAGGGGGCAGGGCTACACCTTC. Its protein product is CASSRRRGQGYTF.

The V gene is TRBV5-6, the J gene TRBJ2-7; possibly TRBD1 for D (5 bases). Per the germline V gene, CDR1 is SGHDT and CDR2 is YYEEEE. Trimming stripped 0 bases from V and 6 bases from J, with 13 bases between. CDR3 length: 14 residues. CDR3 bases: TGTGCCAGCAGCTTGGTGGGGCTTGTGAGCGAGCAGTACTTC. Amino acid sequence: CASSLVGLVSEQYF.

The gene calls are TRBV5-1 and TRBJ1-1; D not resolved. The germline V and J ends were trimmed by 4 bases and 1 base, with 17 bases remaining between them. Per germline, CDR1 SGHRS and CDR2 YFSETQ. This CDR3 region has 16 residues. The CDR3 here is CASSTAPRLSNTEAFF. CDR3 DNA: TGCGCCAGCAGCACGGCACCCAGGCTTTCGAACACTGAAGCTTTCTTT.

The chain carries TRBV4-3 and TRBJ1-2; D gene unclear. The CDR3 loop spans 15 amino acids. V was cut by 0 bases and J by 2 bases, with 10 bases left in between. Germline V gene data show CDR1 as LGHNA and CDR2 as YSLEER. The DNA of the CDR3 is TGCGCCAGCAGCCAAGATGCGGGCAGCAACTATGGCTACACCTTC. It codes for CASSQDAGSNYGYTF.

This clone was seen only once. The V gene is TRBV7-8, the J gene TRBJ1-2; 9 bases are a match to TRBD1. The CDR3 loop spans 15 amino acids. Germline CDR1 is SGHVS and CDR2 is FQNEAQ. J lost 4 bases, V lost 3 bases, and 6 bases had no gene match. The CDR3 region has the DNA TGTGCCAGCAGCTTTACGGACAGGGGATCCTATGGCTACACCTTC. It specifies CASSFTDRGSYGYTF.

The J gene is TRBJ2-2, the V gene TRBV19; maybe TRBD2 (5 bases). V was shortened by 3 bases and J by 6 bases, with 11 bases between the two germline ends. Germline CDR1 is LNHDA and CDR2 is SQIVND (reference sequence). This CDR3 spans 14 amino acids. The DNA for the CDR3 is TGTGCCAGTAGTATGGGTCTGCGGGCCGGGGAGCTGTTTTTT. This codes for CASSMGLRAGELFF.